Listed below are T cell receptor beta chains from one sample, sequenced in a study of shared clonotypes between healthy human individuals. Profiling relied on immunoSEQ multiplex PCR, and the TCRdb table lists in-frame clones only, not all of them. The data hold approximately 640,000 clones, with roughly 70% observed a single time. The source material was memory CD4+ T cells sorted from blood. The receptors were gathered from a woman between 25 and 40 years old in good health. Both conserved end residues are part of each CDR3. A D gene is named only where the DNA matches it firmly. Not every row has a clone size; where given, it reads once, few, many or a size class.

size: few; V: TRBV28; J: TRBJ1-5; D: -; length: 14; DNA: TGTGCCAGCAGTTCTCCCAGGGACCGTCAGCCCCAGCATTTT; CDR3: CASSSPRDRQPQHF
size: once; V: TRBV4-1; J: TRBJ1-1; D: -; length: 15; DNA: TGCGCCAGTAGCAACCACGGTACGGCCAACACTGAAGCTTTCTTT; CDR3: CASSNHGTANTEAFF
size: few; V: TRBV6-4; J: TRBJ2-1; D: TRBD2; length: 15; DNA: TGTGCCAGCAGTGACTCTGGGACTAGCGGCAATGAGCAGTTCTTC; CDR3: CASSDSGTSGNEQFF
size: -; V: TRBV28; J: TRBJ2-5; D: -; length: 18; DNA: TGTGCCAGCAGTTTCCGGCGTGTCCAAGCGGGCCACCAAGAGACCCAGTACTTC; CDR3: CASSFRRVQAGHQETQYF
size: -; V: TRBV5-1; J: TRBJ2-7; D: -; length: 12; DNA: TGCGCCAGCCCTGATAACGGGTTCGAGCAGTACTTC; CDR3: CASPDNGFEQYF
size: -; V: TRBV18; J: TRBJ2-6; D: -; length: 15; DNA: TGTGCCAGCTCACCACAAAAGTCTGGGGCCAACGTCCTGACTTTC; CDR3: CASSPQKSGANVLTF
size: -; V: TRBV7-2; J: TRBJ2-3; D: -; length: 14; DNA: TGTGCCAGCAGCCCCCCCGGAGTGGCAGATACGCAGTATTTT; CDR3: CASSPPGVADTQYF
size: -; V: TRBV28; J: TRBJ2-3; D: -; length: 15; DNA: TGTGCCAGCAGTTTAACGGGTGGCGGCACAGATACGCAGTATTTT; CDR3: CASSLTGGGTDTQYF
size: -; V: TRBV18; J: TRBJ2-5; D: -; length: 15; DNA: TGTGCCAGCTCAAGCCCGGGACACCCTTTGGAGACCCAGTACTTC; CDR3: CASSSPGHPLETQYF
size: -; V: TRBV19; J: TRBJ2-2; D: -; length: 15; DNA: TGTGCCAGTAGTATACAGGTGTTGGGGGGCGGGGAGCTGTTTTTT; CDR3: CASSIQVLGGGELFF
size: -; V: TRBV5-1; J: TRBJ2-7; D: TRBD2; length: 15; DNA: TGCGCCAGCAGCTTGGGACTGGGACTAGCGGACGAGCAGTACTTC; CDR3: CASSLGLGLADEQYF
size: -; V: TRBV7-8; J: TRBJ2-7; D: TRBD2; length: 16; DNA: TGTGCCAGCAGCTTCACTATACTAGCGGGAGTTGACGAGCAGTACTTC; CDR3: CASSFTILAGVDEQYF
size: -; V: TRBV7-2; J: TRBJ1-3; D: -; length: 15; DNA: TGTGCCAGCAGCTCCTATTTAAGCTCTGGAAACACCATATATTTT; CDR3: CASSSYLSSGNTIYF
size: once; V: TRBV2; J: TRBJ2-7; D: TRBD2; length: 15; DNA: TGTGCCAGCAGGGGACTAGCGGGAGTAAGCTACGAGCAGTACTTC; CDR3: CASRGLAGVSYEQYF
size: -; V: TRBV30; J: TRBJ2-2; D: -; length: 13; DNA: TGTGCCTGGATACCCCAGAGTACCGGGGAGCTGTTTTTT; CDR3: CAWIPQSTGELFF
size: -; V: TRBV11-3; J: TRBJ2-7; D: TRBD1; length: 16; DNA: TGTGCCAGCAGCCTCACGACAGGGGGATCCATTGACGAGCAGTACTTC; CDR3: CASSLTTGGSIDEQYF
size: -; V: TRBV5-1; J: TRBJ2-3; D: -; length: 12; DNA: TGCGCCAGCAGCTTGATCGGAGATACGCAGTATTTT; CDR3: CASSLIGDTQYF
size: few; V: TRBV7-1; J: TRBJ1-5; D: TRBD1; length: 14; DNA: TGTGCCAGCAGCCCAAGACAGGGCCGCCAGCCCCAGCATTTT; CDR3: CASSPRQGRQPQHF
size: -; V: TRBV28; J: TRBJ2-6; D: -; length: 18; DNA: TGTGCCAGCAGTTTATTAACGGGACTTGTCTCTGGGGCCAACGTCCTGACTTTC; CDR3: CASSLLTGLVSGANVLTF
size: few; V: TRBV7-2; J: TRBJ2-7; D: -; length: 14; DNA: TGTGCCAGCAGCTTAGCAAGGCGGGACTACGAGCAGTACTTC; CDR3: CASSLARRDYEQYF
size: few; V: TRBV5-1; J: TRBJ2-5; D: -; length: 14; DNA: TGCGCCAGCAGCTTAACTAGCCCCCAAGAGACCCAGTACTTC; CDR3: CASSLTSPQETQYF
size: -; V: TRBV2; J: TRBJ1-2; D: TRBD1; length: 16; DNA: TGTGCCAGCAGACTCGAAGGGGGCGACTTGTCCTATGGCTACACCTTC; CDR3: CASRLEGGDLSYGYTF
size: -; V: TRBV28; J: TRBJ2-5; D: -; length: 14; DNA: TGTGCCAGCAGTTTTTCGCCCGCTCAAGAGACCCAGTACTTC; CDR3: CASSFSPAQETQYF